This TCR beta chain appears in the sequencing data of a study of memory CD4+ T cells and cytomegalovirus serostatus. Study results and caveats: Of 150 to 200 reported CMV TCRbeta sequences, under 70 were found in memory CD4+ repertoires. A US-trained random forest predicted CMV serostatus with median AUC approximately 0.9.

Concerning this clone itself: Its target is not known.

V lost 6 bases and J lost 0; bases outside the gene matches: 3. There are 15 residues in the CDR3. Germline values: CDR1 MDHEN, CDR2 SYDVKM. The sort gate was single viable CD3+CD4+CD8-CD45RO+ cells for memory CD4+ T cells. Serum IgG to CMV pp150, pp28, p38 and p52 defined serostatus. Method: immunoSEQ multiplex PCR; TCRdb's copy keeps in-frame clones and lacks some. The sample holds 40,000 to 50,000 clones, just over 75% seen once. Sequences were obtained from memory CD4+ T cells from blood. This chain links TRBV28 with TRBJ1-1; 11 bases match TRBD1. The sequence came from an adult in good health and CMV-seronegative. The chain's CDR3 is CASSRTGGMNTEAFF. The CDR3, as DNA: TGTGCCAGCAGCAGGACAGGGGGCATGAACACTGAAGCTTTCTTT.